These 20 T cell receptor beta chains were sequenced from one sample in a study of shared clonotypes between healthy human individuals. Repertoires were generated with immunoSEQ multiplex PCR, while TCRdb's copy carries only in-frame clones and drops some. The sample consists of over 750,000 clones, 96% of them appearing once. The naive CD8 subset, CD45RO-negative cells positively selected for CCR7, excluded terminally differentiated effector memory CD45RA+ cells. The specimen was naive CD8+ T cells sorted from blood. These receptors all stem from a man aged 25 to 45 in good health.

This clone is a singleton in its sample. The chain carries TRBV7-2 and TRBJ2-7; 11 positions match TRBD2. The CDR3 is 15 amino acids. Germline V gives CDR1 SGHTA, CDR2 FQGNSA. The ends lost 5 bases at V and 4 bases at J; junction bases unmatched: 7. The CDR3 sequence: CASSDQLAGGYEQYF. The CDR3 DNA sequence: TGTGCCAGCAGCGACCAGCTAGCGGGAGGTTACGAGCAGTACTTC.

CDR3 nucleotide sequence: TGTGCCAGCAGCATAGACAGGGGGCTCTCCTACAATGAGCAGTTCTTC. Translated: CASSIDRGLSYNEQFF. The rearrangement links TRBV7-6 to TRBJ2-1; 10 bases agree with TRBD1. V was pared by 5 bases and J by 0 bases, with 4 bases of the junction left unmatched. The germline V gene has CDR1 SGHVS and CDR2 FNYEAQ. The CDR3 runs to 16 residues.

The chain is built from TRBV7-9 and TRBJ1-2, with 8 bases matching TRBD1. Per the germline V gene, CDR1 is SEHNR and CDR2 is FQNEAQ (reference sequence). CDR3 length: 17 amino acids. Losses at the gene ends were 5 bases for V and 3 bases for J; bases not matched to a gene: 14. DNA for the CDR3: TGTGCCAGCAGCCCAACCCGGACAGGGTGGGAGGACTATGGCTACACCTTC. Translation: CASSPTRTGWEDYGYTF.

The CDR3 DNA reads as TGTGCCAGCAGCCCCCGCGCTAACTATGGCTACACCTTC. This codes for CASSPRANYGYTF. J is TRBJ1-2 and V is TRBV9; D is ambiguous. This CDR3 is built from 13 residues. CDR1 SGDLS and CDR2 YYNGEE come from the germline V gene. V shed 4 bases and J shed 0 bases, with 7 bases lying between them.

CDR3 loop: CASSLSSYNEQFF. CDR3 bases: TGTGCCAGCAGCTTGAGCTCCTACAATGAGCAGTTCTTC. The gene calls are TRBV6-5 and TRBJ2-1; D is ambiguous. V dropped 6 bases and J dropped 0 bases, with 6 bases sitting between them. Germline CDR1 is MNHEY and CDR2 is SVGAGI. This CDR3 has 13 residues.

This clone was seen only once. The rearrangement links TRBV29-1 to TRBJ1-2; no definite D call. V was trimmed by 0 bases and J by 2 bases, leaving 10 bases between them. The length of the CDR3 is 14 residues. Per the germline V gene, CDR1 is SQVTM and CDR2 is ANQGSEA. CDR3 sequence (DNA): TGCAGCGTTGAAGATCATTGGGTCAACTATGGCTACACCTTC. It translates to CSVEDHWVNYGYTF.

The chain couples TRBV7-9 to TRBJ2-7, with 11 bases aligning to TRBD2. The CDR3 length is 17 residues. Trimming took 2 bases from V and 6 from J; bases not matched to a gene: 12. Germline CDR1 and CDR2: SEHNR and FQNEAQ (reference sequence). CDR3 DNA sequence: TGTGCCAGCAGCTTATTGGAGATAGCGGGAGGGCCGGGCGAGCAGTACTTC. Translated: CASSLLEIAGGPGEQYF.

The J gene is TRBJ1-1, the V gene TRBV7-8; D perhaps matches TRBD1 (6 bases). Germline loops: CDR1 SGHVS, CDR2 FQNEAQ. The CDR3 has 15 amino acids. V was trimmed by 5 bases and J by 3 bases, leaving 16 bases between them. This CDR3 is CASSPIGGSHTEAFF. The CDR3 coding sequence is TGTGCCAGCAGCCCCATAGGGGGAAGTCACACTGAAGCTTTCTTT.

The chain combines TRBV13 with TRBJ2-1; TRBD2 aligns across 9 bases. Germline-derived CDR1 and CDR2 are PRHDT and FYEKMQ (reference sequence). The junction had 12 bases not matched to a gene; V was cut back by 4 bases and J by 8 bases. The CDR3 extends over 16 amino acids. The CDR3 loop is CASSYTLAGRGDEQFF. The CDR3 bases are TGTGCCAGCAGCTACACTCTAGCGGGAAGAGGGGATGAGCAGTTCTTC. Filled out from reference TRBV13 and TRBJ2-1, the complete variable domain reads AAGVIQSPRHLIKEKRETATLKCYPIPRHDTVYWYQQGPGQDPQFLISFYEKMQSDKGSIPDRFSAQQFSDYHSELNMSSLELGDSALYFCASSYTLAGRGDEQFFGPGTRLTVL.

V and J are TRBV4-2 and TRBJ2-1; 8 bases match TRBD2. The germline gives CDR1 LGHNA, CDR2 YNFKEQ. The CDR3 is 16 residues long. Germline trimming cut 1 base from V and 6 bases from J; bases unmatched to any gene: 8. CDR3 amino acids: CASSQAFGREANEQFF. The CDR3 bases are TGTGCCAGCAGCCAAGCCTTCGGGAGGGAAGCCAATGAGCAGTTCTTC.

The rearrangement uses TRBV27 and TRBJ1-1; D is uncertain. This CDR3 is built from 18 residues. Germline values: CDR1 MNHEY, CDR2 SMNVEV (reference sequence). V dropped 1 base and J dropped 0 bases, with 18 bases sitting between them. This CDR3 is CASSLFPGAAAVNTEAFF. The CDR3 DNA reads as TGTGCCAGCAGTTTATTTCCGGGTGCCGCTGCGGTGAACACTGAAGCTTTCTTT.

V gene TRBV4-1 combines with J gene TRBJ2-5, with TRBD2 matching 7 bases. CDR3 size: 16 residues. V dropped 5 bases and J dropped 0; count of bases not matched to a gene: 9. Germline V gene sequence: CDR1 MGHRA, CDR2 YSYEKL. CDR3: CASSLTPGGYQETQYF. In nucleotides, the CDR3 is TGCGCCAGCAGCTTAACCCCGGGAGGCTACCAAGAGACCCAGTACTTC.

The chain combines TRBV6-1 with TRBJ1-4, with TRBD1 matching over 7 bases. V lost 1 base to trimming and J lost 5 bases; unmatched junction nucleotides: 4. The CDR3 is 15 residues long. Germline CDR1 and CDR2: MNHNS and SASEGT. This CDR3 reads CASSEDGTENEKLFF. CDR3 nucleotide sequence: TGTGCCAGCAGTGAAGACGGGACAGAAAATGAAAAACTGTTTTTT.

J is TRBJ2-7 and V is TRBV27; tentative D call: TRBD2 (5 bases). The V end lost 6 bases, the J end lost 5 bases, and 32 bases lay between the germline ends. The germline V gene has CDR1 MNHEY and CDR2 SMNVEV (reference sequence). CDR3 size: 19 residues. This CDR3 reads CASRSLMSGGGSGGDEQYF. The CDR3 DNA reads TGTGCCAGCAGATCATTAATGTCGGGTGGCGGGTCGGGTGGCGACGAGCAGTACTTC.

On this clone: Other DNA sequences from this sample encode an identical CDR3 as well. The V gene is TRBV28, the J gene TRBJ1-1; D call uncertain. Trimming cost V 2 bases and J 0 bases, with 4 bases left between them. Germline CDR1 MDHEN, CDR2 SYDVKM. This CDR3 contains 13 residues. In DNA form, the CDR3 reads TGTGCCAGCAGTTTAGGCATGAACACTGAAGCTTTCTTT. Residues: CASSLGMNTEAFF.

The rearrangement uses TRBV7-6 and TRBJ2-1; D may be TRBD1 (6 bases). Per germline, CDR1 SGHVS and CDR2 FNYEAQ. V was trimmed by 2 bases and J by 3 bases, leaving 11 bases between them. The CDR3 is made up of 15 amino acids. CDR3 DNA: TGTGCCAGCAGCTTATCGGGCAGGGGCTACAATGAGCAGTTCTTC. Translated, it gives CASSLSGRGYNEQFF.

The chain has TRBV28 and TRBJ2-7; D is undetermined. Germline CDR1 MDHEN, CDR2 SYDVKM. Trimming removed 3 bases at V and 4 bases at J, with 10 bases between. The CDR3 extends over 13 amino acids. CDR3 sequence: CASSFFAAYEQYF. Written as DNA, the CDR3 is TGTGCCAGCAGTTTCTTTGCGGCGTACGAGCAGTACTTC.

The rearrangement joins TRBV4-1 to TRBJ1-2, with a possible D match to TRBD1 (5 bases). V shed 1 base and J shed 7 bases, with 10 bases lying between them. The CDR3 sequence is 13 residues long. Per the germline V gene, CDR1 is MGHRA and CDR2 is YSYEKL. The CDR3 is CASSQVGAGGYTF. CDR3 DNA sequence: TGCGCCAGCAGCCAAGTAGGGGCTGGTGGCTACACCTTC.

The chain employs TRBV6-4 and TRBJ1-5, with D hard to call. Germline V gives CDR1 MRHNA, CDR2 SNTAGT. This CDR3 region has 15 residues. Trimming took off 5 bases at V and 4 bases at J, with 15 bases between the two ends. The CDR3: CASSPSDGSNQPQHF. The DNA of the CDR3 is TGTGCCAGCAGTCCCTCCGACGGGAGTAATCAGCCCCAGCATTTT.

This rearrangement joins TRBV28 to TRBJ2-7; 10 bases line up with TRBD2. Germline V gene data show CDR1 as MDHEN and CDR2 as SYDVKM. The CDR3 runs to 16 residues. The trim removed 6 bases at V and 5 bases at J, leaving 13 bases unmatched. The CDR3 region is CASSPPLAGGRDEQYF. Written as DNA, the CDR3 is TGTGCCAGCAGCCCCCCTTTAGCGGGAGGTAGGGACGAGCAGTACTTC.